This entry is about one T cell receptor (beta chain). The CDR3 is 16 amino acids. V lost 0 bases to trimming and J lost 7 bases, with 19 bases between them. Germline CDR1 is SGHRS and CDR2 is YFSETQ. The data derive from a study of control samples from healthy donors and cancer patients. Profiled with immunoSEQ multiplex PCR; TCRdb holds only in-frame clones, not every one. The sample yields 150,000 to 200,000 clones, about 90% seen once. The sequencing sample was made of blood. V gene TRBV5-1 combines with J gene TRBJ1-1; no clear D gene. The clonotype was recovered from a woman aged 25 to 39 in good health. CDR3 sequence reads: CASSLELAVLTDEAFF. The DNA for the CDR3 is TGCGCCAGCAGCTTGGAATTGGCGGTGTTAACTGATGAAGCTTTCTTT.